The T cell receptor (beta chain) under discussion was sequenced for a study of blood T cell repertoires in COVID-19 (dated by TCRdb to 2019 to 2021). A note on the overall study: The collaborator samples originated in the United States, Italy and Spain and spanned the acute and convalescent phases of COVID-19. The material from the prospective study consisted of cDNA or gDNA derived from T cells, B-cell-depleted T cells, or PBMCs. Deeply sampled blood TCRbeta repertoires from subjects exposed to, actively infected with, or recovered from COVID-19 were included in the dataset. The repertoires were released in a freely available public database intended as a resource for research on the immune response to SARS-CoV-2. Samples were obtained from the ongoing ImmuneRACE study (first 160 participants) and from roughly 1,300 subjects provided by 6 global collaborators. Nearly every sample came with metadata listing a de-identified subject ID, COVID-19 status, age in years and sex. HLA class I and class II types, where available, came from metadata supplied by the sample provider rather than from assay-based typing. The paper as a whole reports these results and caveats: The quantity of clinical and demographic metadata differed by source and by participant and was supplied without curation.

Each collaborating institution followed its own protocols to collect whole blood in K2EDTA tubes. For TCRbeta analysis, collaborators shipped samples as frozen whole blood, isolated PBMCs, or DNA extracted from either of those sample types. As concerns this clone: Its antigen remains undetermined. No qualities accompany the bases; no much larger clone lies one base away.

From its cysteine to its phenylalanine, the CDR3 spans 14 amino acids. Just CDR3 DNA is preserved here, 42 bases in frame from base 1. CDR1 SGHRS and CDR2 YFSETQ are derived from the germline V gene. V drops 4 bases and J drops 5 bases, leaving 14 bases in between. TCRbeta CDR3 regions were amplified from genomic DNA using the immunoSEQ Assay, a bias-controlled multiplex PCR. In the source study's methods: Within the assay, amplification of reference gene primers was used to estimate how many nucleated cells each sample contained. Sequence reads were collapsed and filtered to measure the absolute abundance of every unique TCRbeta CDR3 rearrangement. For each sample, productive Simpson clonality was calculated as the square root of Simpson's diversity index over productive rearrangements. TCRdb retrieved this table from immuneACCESS and kept in-frame rearrangements only. Not all clones are present; in checked studies, unresolved V genes account for under half, and no reason is known for the remainder. V, J and clone size reflect that table, while D and trimming were determined from the DNA. This sample gives about 40,000 clones in total; about four fifths of them show up just once. The top ten constitute about 14% of the sample.

The chain is assembled from TRBV5-1 and TRBJ2-3; 6 matching bases give a weak D call of TRBD1. The specimen sequenced was peripheral blood. The source is a man in his forties or fifties with active or convalescent COVID-19. The DNA sequence follows: TGCGCCAGCAGCCCAGGGGTTTTAATAGATACGCAGTATTTT. It translates to CASSPGVLIDTQYF.